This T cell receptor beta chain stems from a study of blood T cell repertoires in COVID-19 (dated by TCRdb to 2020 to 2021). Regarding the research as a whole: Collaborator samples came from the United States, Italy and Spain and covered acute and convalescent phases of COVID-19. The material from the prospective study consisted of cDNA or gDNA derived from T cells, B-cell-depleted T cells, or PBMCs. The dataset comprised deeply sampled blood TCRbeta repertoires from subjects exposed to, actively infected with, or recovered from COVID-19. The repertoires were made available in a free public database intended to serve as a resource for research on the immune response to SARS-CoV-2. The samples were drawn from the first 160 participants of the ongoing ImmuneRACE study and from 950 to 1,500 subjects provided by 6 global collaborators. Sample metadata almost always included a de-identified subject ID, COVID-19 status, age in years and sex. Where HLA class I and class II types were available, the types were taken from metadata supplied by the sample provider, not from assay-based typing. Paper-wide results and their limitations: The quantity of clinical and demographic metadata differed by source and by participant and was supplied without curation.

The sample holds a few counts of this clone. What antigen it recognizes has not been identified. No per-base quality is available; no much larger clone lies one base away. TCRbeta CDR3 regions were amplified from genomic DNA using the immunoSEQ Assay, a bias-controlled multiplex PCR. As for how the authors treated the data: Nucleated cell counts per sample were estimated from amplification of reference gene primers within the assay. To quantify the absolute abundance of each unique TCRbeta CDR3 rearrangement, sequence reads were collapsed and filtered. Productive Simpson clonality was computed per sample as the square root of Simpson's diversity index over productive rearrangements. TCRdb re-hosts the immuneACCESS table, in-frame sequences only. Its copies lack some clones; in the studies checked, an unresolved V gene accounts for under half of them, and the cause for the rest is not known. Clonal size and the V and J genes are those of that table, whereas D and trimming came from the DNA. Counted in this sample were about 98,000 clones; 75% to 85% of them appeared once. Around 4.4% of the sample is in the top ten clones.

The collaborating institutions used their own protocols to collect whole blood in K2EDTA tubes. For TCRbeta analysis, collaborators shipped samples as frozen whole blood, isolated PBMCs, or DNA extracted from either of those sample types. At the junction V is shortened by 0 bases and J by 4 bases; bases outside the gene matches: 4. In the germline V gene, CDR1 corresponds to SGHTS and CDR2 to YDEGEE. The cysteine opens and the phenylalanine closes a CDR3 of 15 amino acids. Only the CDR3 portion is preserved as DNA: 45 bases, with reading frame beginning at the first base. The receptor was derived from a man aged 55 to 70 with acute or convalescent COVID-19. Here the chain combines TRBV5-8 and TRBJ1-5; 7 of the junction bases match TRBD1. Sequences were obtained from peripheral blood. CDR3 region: CASSLEGGLNQPQHF. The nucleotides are TGTGCCAGCAGCTTGGAAGGGGGCTTAAATCAGCCCCAGCATTTT.